Each of the 18 T cell receptor beta chains below was sequenced from the same sample in a study of cytomegalovirus exposure and HLA in healthy donors. The PCR employed 60 Vbeta primers together with 13 Jbeta primers. Measured with immunoSEQ multiplex PCR; TCRdb has only the in-frame clones, and not every one. This repertoire shows under 200,000 clones, around 80% found once; its top ten account for about 1.7%. The sequenced material came from PBMCs. These receptors were taken from a woman under 30 in good health and CMV-seronegative.

The chain links TRBV11-2 to TRBJ2-7; 10 bases map to TRBD1. Trimming at V came to 1 base and at J to 6 bases, leaving 9 bases not matched to a gene. The germline gives CDR1 SGHAT, CDR2 FQNNGV. The CDR3 is 16 residues long. CDR3 in DNA: TGTGCCAGCAGCTTAGGGAGGGACAGGGGCGTTGGCGAGCAGTACTTC. Protein sequence: CASSLGRDRGVGEQYF.

The chain has TRBV9 and TRBJ2-1; D is perhaps TRBD2 (6 bases). Germline lookup yields CDR1 SGDLS and CDR2 YYNGEE. Trimming took off 0 bases at V and 5 bases at J, with 9 bases between the two ends. The CDR3 is 14 residues long. The CDR3 coding sequence is TGTGCCAGCAGCGTAGAGGGACTCCACAATGAGCAGTTCTTC. It specifies CASSVEGLHNEQFF. Looking up the rest from reference TRBV9 and TRBJ2-1 gives the full variable domain: DSGVTQTPKHLITATGQRVTLRCSPRSGDLSVYWYQQSLDQGLQFLIQYYNGEERAKGNILERFSAQQFPDLHSELNLSSLELGDSALYFCASSVEGLHNEQFFGPGTRLTVL.

The rearrangement uses TRBV18 and TRBJ2-6; 7 bases map to TRBD1. This CDR3 region has 15 residues. Germline CDR1 reads KGHSH; CDR2 reads LQKENI. After removal of 2 bases from V and 4 bases from J, the junction contained 2 bases not matched to a gene. The CDR3 DNA is TGTGCCAGCTCACCAACAGGGGTAGGGGCCAACGTCCTGACTTTC. It translates to CASSPTGVGANVLTF.

V usage is TRBV28 and J usage is TRBJ1-1; D is uncertain. The CDR3 runs to 16 residues. Trimming pared 5 bases from V and 1 base from J, leaving 17 bases between. Germline V gene data show CDR1 as MDHEN and CDR2 as SYDVKM. The CDR3 DNA sequence: TGTGCCAGCAGTGCAGCCGACTTACAACAGAACACTGAAGCTTTCTTT. As protein: CASSAADLQQNTEAFF.

To note about this clone: Other DNA sequences in this sample translate to the same CDR3. The V call is TRBV19, the J call TRBJ1-1; 8 nucleotides agree with TRBD1. CDR3 size: 15 residues. Losses at the gene ends were 4 bases for V and 0 bases for J; bases not matched to a gene: 4. In germline, CDR1 is LNHDA, CDR2 SQIVND (reference sequence). The CDR3 DNA reads TGTGCCAGTAGTACCGGGGACAGGATGAACACTGAAGCTTTCTTT. Encoded protein: CASSTGDRMNTEAFF.

The chain uses TRBV11-2 and TRBJ2-3, with 10 positions matching TRBD2. This CDR3 comprises 16 residues. CDR1 SGHAT and CDR2 FQNNGV come from the germline V gene. The trim removed 1 base at V and 4 bases at J, leaving 5 bases unmatched. CDR3 loop: CASSLGPSGSADTQYF. The CDR3 DNA sequence: TGTGCCAGCAGCTTAGGTCCTAGCGGGAGTGCAGATACGCAGTATTTT.

The rearrangement joins TRBV6-6 to TRBJ2-5; 11 bases line up with TRBD2. With the DNA end fitting TRBJ2-7 better, the J assignment may be wrong. The length of the CDR3 is 16 residues. Germline values: CDR1 MNHNY, CDR2 SVGAGI (reference sequence). The CDR3 coding sequence is TGTGCCAGCAGTTCAAGACTAGCGGGGACTTCCGGCGAGCAGTACTTC. Protein sequence: CASSSRLAGTSGEQYF.

This clone was detected only once. The rearrangement links TRBV7-9 to TRBJ1-1, with TRBD1 identical over 7 bases. The V gene's germline CDR1 is SEHNR and CDR2 FQNEAQ (reference sequence). J was trimmed by 6 bases and V by 1 base; bases with no gene match: 17. The CDR3 has 18 amino acids. The CDR3 DNA is TGTGCCAGCAGCTTAGAAGGGCCAGGGGGAAAAAGGGGCGCTGAAGCTTTCTTT. This sequence encodes CASSLEGPGGKRGAEAFF.

This chain links TRBV30 with TRBJ2-1; 9 bases align to TRBD2. Germline V gene data show CDR1 as GTSNPN and CDR2 as SVGIG (reference sequence). With V trimmed by 2 bases and J by 0 bases, 20 bases remained unmatched. The length of the CDR3 is 21 residues. The CDR3 spells CAWSIIAPGLAGPSSYNEQFF. The CDR3 DNA sequence: TGTGCCTGGAGTATAATAGCCCCCGGGCTAGCGGGACCAAGCTCCTACAATGAGCAGTTCTTC.

This clone was counted between two and nine times. The CDR3 sequence: CASSQGWAGPSLIEKLFF. The CDR3 DNA sequence: TGCGCCAGCAGCCAAGGATGGGCTGGCCCTTCCTTAATTGAAAAACTGTTTTTT. The V call is TRBV4-3, the J call TRBJ1-4; no clear D gene. The CDR3 is made up of 18 amino acids. Germline CDR1 and CDR2: LGHNA and YSLEER. V lost 1 base and J 7 bases, leaving 22 bases between the germline ends.

The rearrangement joins TRBV11-2 to TRBJ2-5, with TRBD2 matching 8 bases. V lost 0 bases to trimming and J lost 5 bases; unmatched junction nucleotides: 11. Germline CDR1 reads SGHAT; CDR2 reads FQNNGV. The CDR3 loop spans 17 amino acids. CDR3: CASSLEPGLGSRETQYF. The CDR3 DNA follows: TGTGCCAGCAGCTTAGAGCCGGGACTAGGTTCCCGGGAGACCCAGTACTTC.

V gene TRBV19 combines with J gene TRBJ1-4, with D perhaps TRBD1 (5 bases). V was cut by 7 bases and J by 5 bases, with 8 bases left in between. Germline CDR1 is LNHDA and CDR2 is SQIVND (reference sequence). There are 12 residues in the CDR3. Here the CDR3 reads CASKTENEKLFF. The CDR3 nucleotides read TGTGCCAGTAAGACAGAGAATGAAAAACTGTTTTTT.

This sequence joins TRBV4-1 and TRBJ2-2, with 8 bases identical to TRBD1. Germline assignment: CDR1 MGHRA and CDR2 YSYEKL. This CDR3 spans 18 amino acids. The ends lost 2 bases at V and 6 bases at J; junction bases unmatched: 14. CDR3 region: CASSQSQGAKISAGELFF. CDR3 nucleotides: TGCGCCAGCAGCCAAAGCCAGGGGGCCAAGATATCGGCCGGGGAGCTGTTTTTT.

The chain carries TRBV29-1 and TRBJ2-7; 12 bases are a match to TRBD2. V shed 8 bases and J 3 bases; nucleotides not matched to a gene: 26. Germline values: CDR1 SQVTM, CDR2 ANQGSEA. The CDR3 length is 20 residues. In DNA form, the CDR3 reads TGCAGCCACCCCGATAGACTAGCGGGAGTTCTCCCCCGTGTAGTCTACGAGCAGTACTTC. It specifies CSHPDRLAGVLPRVVYEQYF.

The chain combines TRBV6-4 with TRBJ1-2; 10 bases are shared with TRBD1. The CDR3 consists of 16 residues. The V gene's germline CDR1 is MRHNA and CDR2 SNTAGT. Losses at the gene ends were 5 bases for V and 0 bases for J; bases not matched to a gene: 6. CDR3 DNA sequence: TGTGCCAGCAGTACCCAGGGACAGGGGACTAACTATGGCTACACCTTC. Translation: CASSTQGQGTNYGYTF.

This clone was picked up one time. This sequence joins TRBV11-2 and TRBJ2-7; 7 nucleotides line up with TRBD2. The CDR3 length is 13 residues. V gave up 6 bases and J gave up 1 base; unmatched junction bases: 3. Germline V gene data show CDR1 as SGHAT and CDR2 as FQNNGV. In nucleotides, the CDR3 is TGTGCCAGCAGGGCTAGCGGTTCCTACGAGCAGTACTTC. Encoded protein: CASRASGSYEQYF.

V gene TRBV4-1 combines with J gene TRBJ1-6; D gene uncertain. CDR1 and CDR2 from the germline V gene are MGHRA and YSYEKL. The CDR3 consists of 11 residues. Trimming took off 3 bases at V and 10 bases at J, with 4 bases between the two ends. As DNA, the CDR3 is TGCGCCAGCAGCCAGCGGTCACCCCTCCACTTT. Translated: CASSQRSPLHF.

The V and J genes are TRBV7-9 and TRBJ1-5; 8 bases match TRBD1. Per germline, CDR1 SEHNR and CDR2 FQNEAQ (reference sequence). After removal of 5 bases from V and 5 bases from J, the junction contained 11 bases not matched to a gene. The CDR3 is made up of 16 amino acids. DNA of the CDR3: TGTGCCAGCAGCGACCCGGACAGGGCCGACGATCAGCCCCAGCATTTT. Its protein is CASSDPDRADDQPQHF. The full variable domain, completed using reference TRBV7-9 and TRBJ1-5, is DTGVSQNPRHKITKRGQNVTFRCDPISEHNRLYWYRQTLGQGPEFLTYFQNEAQLEKSRLLSDRFSAERPKGSFSTLEIQRTEQGDSAMYLCASSDPDRADDQPQHFGDGTRLSIL.